Below, 5 T cell receptor beta chains from the same sample are listed, as sequenced in a study of T cells in Graves' hyperthyroidism and ophthalmopathy. Researchers amplified the TCR beta CDR3 regions from RNA transcripts. TCR CDR3 regions were first amplified by RT-PCR with HTBI primers. MiXCR, applied by TCRdb to the multiplex PCR reads, yields one record per CDR3 protein. The sample carries about 770,000 distinct CDR3 sequences, around 20% recorded once. The sequencing sample was made of blood. The source of these receptors is a woman aged 45-65 years with Graves' hyperthyroidism that later progressed to Graves' ophthalmopathy.

Of note for this clonotype: A single base separates this from a much larger clone, so it may be a read error. The V and J genes are TRBV5-1 and TRBJ2-7; a possible D gene is TRBD2 (6 bases). This CDR3 has 13 amino acids. The V gene's germline CDR1 is SGHRS and CDR2 YFSETQ. The DNA of the CDR3 is TGCACCAGCAGCCCAGGGACTTTCTACGAGCAGTACTTC. This sequence encodes CTSSPGTFYEQYF.

V and J are TRBV19 and TRBJ1-2; 7 bases align to TRBD1. Germline CDR1 and CDR2: LNHDA and SQIVND (reference sequence). CDR3 size: 14 residues. The V and J ends lost 8 bases and 4 bases, in that order; junction bases with no gene match: 10. CDR3 in DNA: TGTGCCAGTGGGCCCGGGACAGACGCCTATGGCTACACCTTC. Its translation is CASGPGTDAYGYTF.

This clonotype has only a few counts. The chain carries TRBV4-1 and TRBJ1-1; D is ambiguous. The CDR3 has 14 amino acids. Germline assignment: CDR1 MGHRA and CDR2 YSYEKL. Trimming stripped 0 bases from V and 4 bases from J, with 9 bases between. CDR3 protein: CASSQENRLTEAFF. Written as DNA, the CDR3 is TGCGCCAGCAGCCAAGAAAACCGACTCACTGAAGCTTTCTTT.

In its sample, this clonotype was seen a few times. V and J are TRBV6-1 and TRBJ2-3; D is possibly TRBD2 (5 bases). This CDR3 is built from 14 residues. Germline V gene data show CDR1 as MNHNS and CDR2 as SASEGT. Trimming removed 8 bases from V and 1 base from J, with 13 bases in between. CDR3 protein: CASRGNFRTDTQYF. DNA of the CDR3: TGTGCCAGCCGAGGGAATTTCCGCACAGATACGCAGTATTTT.

The chain has TRBV3-1 and TRBJ2-3, with 8 bases lining up with TRBD2. CDR3 size: 16 residues. Germline values: CDR1 LGHDT, CDR2 YNNKEL (reference sequence). The ends lost 2 bases at V and 4 bases at J; junction bases unmatched: 8. CDR3 DNA sequence: TGTGCCAGCAGCCAAAGACCCGGGACTAGAGCAGATACGCAGTATTTT. It specifies CASSQRPGTRADTQYF.